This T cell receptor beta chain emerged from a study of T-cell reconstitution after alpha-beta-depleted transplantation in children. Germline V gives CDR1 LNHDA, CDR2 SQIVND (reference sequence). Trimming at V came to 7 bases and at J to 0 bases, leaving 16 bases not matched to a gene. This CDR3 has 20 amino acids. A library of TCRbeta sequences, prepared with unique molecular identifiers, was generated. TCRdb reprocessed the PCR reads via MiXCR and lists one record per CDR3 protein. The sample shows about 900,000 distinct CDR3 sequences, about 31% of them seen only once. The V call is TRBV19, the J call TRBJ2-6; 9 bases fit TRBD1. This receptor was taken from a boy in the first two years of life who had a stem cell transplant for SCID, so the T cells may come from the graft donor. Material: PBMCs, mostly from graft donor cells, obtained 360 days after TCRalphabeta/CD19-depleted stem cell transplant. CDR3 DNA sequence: TGTGCCAGTACTCTCGGCGTTCTAGGGACAGGGAGCTCTGGGGCCAACGTCCTGACTTTC. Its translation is CASTLGVLGTGSSGANVLTF.